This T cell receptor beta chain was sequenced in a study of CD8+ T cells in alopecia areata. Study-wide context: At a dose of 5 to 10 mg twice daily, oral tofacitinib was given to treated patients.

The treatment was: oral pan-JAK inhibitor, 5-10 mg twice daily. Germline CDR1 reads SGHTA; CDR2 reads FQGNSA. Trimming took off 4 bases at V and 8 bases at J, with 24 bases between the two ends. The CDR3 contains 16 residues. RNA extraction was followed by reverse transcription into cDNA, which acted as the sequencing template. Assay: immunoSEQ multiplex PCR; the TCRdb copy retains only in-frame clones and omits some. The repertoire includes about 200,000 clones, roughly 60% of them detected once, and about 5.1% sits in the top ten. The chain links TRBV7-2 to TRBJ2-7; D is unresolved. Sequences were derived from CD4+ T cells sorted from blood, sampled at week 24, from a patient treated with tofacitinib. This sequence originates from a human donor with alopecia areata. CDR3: CASSSPTDASGFKQYF. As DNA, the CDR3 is TGTGCCAGCAGCTCTCCGACTGATGCCTCAGGATTCAAGCAGTACTTC.